This TCR beta chain was sequenced for a study of beta chain features in type 1 diabetes. The entirety of the isolated RNA underwent reverse transcription, so expressed TCRB transcripts were sequenced. TCRdb's table, derived via immunoSEQ multiplex PCR, lists solely in-frame clones and lacks some. This sample has about 240,000 clones, with about 25% found just once. Germline V CDR1 and CDR2: SGHRS, YFSETQ. V was pared by 0 bases and J by 7 bases, with 17 bases between. The CDR3 runs to 16 residues. Using CD45RO/CCR7/CD25/CD127/CD95/CD27, CD4+ naive, central memory, regulatory and stem cell-like memory cells were sorted.

This receptor was identified in a man aged 30 to 45 in good health. This rearrangement joins TRBV5-1 to TRBJ2-1; D might be TRBD2 (6 bases). The sample comprised central memory CD4+ T cells from blood. CDR3 sequence (DNA): TGCGCCAGCAGCTTGGGAGGTCTAGCGATAGGTAATGAGCAGTTCTTC. Translation gives CASSLGGLAIGNEQFF.